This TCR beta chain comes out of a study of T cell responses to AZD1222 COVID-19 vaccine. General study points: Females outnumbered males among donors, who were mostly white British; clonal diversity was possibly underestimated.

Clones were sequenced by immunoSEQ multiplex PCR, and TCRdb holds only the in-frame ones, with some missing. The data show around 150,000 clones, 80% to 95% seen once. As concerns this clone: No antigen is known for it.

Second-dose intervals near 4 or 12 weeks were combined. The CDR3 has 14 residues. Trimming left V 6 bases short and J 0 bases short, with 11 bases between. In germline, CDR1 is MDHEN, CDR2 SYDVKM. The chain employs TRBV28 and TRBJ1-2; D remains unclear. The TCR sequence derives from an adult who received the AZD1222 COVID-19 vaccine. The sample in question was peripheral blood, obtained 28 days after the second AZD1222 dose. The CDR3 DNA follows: TGTGCCAGCAGCCTAGTATCAGCTAACTATGGCTACACCTTC. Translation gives CASSLVSANYGYTF.